This TCR beta chain was found in a study of blood T cell repertoires in COVID-19. Study in general: T cells, B-cell-depleted T cells, or PBMCs provided the cDNA or gDNA that served as material.

Those enrolled, adults aged roughly 18 to 90 years, came from 24 US areas. Before being deemed recovered, Cohort 3 donors had two negative PCRs, clearance, or symptom resolution. Method: immunoSEQ multiplex PCR; TCRdb's copy keeps in-frame clones and lacks some. Here the sample spans more than 200,000 clones, 90% to 95% being singletons. The germline gives CDR1 LGHDT, CDR2 YNNKEL (reference sequence). Trimming removed 0 bases from V and 10 bases from J, with 7 bases in between. The CDR3 covers 12 residues. This chain connects TRBV3-1 (or the pseudogene TRBV3-2) to TRBJ1-3; D unresolved. This clonotype was sampled from a woman between 18 and 30 years old who had recovered from COVID-19. Sequencing used PBMCs or T cells enriched from blood (not recorded which). The CDR3 loop is CASSQDEDTIYF. The DNA of the CDR3 is TGTGCCAGCAGCCAAGACGAGGATACCATATATTTT.